Listed below are T cell receptor beta chains from one sample, sequenced in a study of T cell responses to AZD1222 COVID-19 vaccine. This table comes from immunoSEQ multiplex PCR, and its TCRdb copy is limited to in-frame clones, with some not included. The sample includes under 100,000 clones, around nine tenths of them seen just once. The source material was peripheral blood, sampled on day 0 of AZD1222 vaccination. The origin of the receptors is an adult in good health. Each CDR3 is given with its conserved first and last residue. Fields, in order: V gene, J gene, clone size, CDR3 protein. Rows give clone size only sometimes, using once, few, many, or a class for an expanded clone.

TRBV3-1/TRBV3-2	TRBJ1-2	.	CASSQAMRTGQRWNYGYTF
TRBV6-5	TRBJ1-2	.	CASSLGTGLYGYTF
TRBV9	TRBJ2-5	.	CASSRDSAQTQYF
TRBV30	TRBJ1-5	.	CAWSVGSSSGAQHF
TRBV19	TRBJ1-1	.	CASSLGQGTEAFF
TRBV4-2	TRBJ1-3	.	CASSHVMGQGITSSGNTIYF
TRBV7-9	TRBJ1-4	once	CASSLARPGQHNEKLFF
TRBV7-2	TRBJ1-5	.	CASSLGGVQVRQPQHF
TRBV28	TRBJ1-5	.	CASTHNSGGNQPQHF
TRBV7-2	TRBJ1-6	.	CASSLAGLRGGSPLHF
TRBV6-4	TRBJ1-5	.	CARGNLPQPQHF
TRBV3-1/TRBV3-2	TRBJ1-3	once	CASSQDWAGNTIYF
TRBV5-1	TRBJ1-2	.	CASSFGGDWYYTF
TRBV5-1	TRBJ1-5	.	CASSPGQGTSSNQPQHF
TRBV9	TRBJ2-2	.	CASSVVPGGQYTGELFF